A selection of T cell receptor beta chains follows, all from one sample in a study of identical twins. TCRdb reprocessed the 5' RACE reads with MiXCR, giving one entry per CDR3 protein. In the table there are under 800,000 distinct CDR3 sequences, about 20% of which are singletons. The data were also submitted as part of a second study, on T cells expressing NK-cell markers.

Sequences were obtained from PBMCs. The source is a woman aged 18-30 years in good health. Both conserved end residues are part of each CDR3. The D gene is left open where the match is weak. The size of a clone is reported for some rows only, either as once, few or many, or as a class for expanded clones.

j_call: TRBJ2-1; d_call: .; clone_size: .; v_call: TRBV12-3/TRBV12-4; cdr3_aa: CATHGYSNEQFF; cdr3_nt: TGTGCCACCCATGGTTATTCCAATGAGCAGTTCTTC
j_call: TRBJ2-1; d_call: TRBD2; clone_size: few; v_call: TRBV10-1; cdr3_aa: CASAASGGYNEQFF; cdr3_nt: TGCGCCAGCGCTGCTAGCGGGGGGTACAATGAGCAGTTCTTC
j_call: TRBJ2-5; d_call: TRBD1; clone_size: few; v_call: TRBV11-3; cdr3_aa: CASSFRTGGKETQYF; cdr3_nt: TGTGCCAGCAGCTTCAGGACAGGGGGAAAAGAGACCCAGTACTTC
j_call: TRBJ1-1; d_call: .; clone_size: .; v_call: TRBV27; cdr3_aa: CASTFGTEAFF; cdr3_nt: TGTGCCAGCACGTTCGGCACTGAAGCTTTCTTT
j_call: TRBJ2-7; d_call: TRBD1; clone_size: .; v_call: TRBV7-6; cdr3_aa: CASSLDRAYGQYF; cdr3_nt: TGTGCCAGCAGCTTGGACAGGGCCTACGGGCAGTACTTC
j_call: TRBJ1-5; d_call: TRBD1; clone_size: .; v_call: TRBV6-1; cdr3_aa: CASRTGQGRQPQHF; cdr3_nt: TGTGCCAGCAGGACCGGACAGGGTAGACAGCCCCAGCATTTT
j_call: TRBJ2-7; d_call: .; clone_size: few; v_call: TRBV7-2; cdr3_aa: CASSSGGPSYEQYF; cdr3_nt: TGTGCCAGCAGCTCGGGCGGGCCTTCCTACGAGCAGTACTTC
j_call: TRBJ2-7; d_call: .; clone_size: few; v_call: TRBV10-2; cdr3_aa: CAAARTATYEQYF; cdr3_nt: TGCGCAGCCGCTCGGACCGCGACTTATGAGCAGTACTTC
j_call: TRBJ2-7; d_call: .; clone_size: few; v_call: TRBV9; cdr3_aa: CASSVGAGDSYEQYF; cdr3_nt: TGTGCCAGCAGCGTAGGTGCAGGGGATTCCTACGAGCAGTACTTC
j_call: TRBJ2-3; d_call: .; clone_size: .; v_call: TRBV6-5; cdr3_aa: CASSYSGPPGKDTQYF; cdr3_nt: TGTGCCAGCAGTTACTCTGGACCCCCCGGGAAAGATACGCAGTATTTT
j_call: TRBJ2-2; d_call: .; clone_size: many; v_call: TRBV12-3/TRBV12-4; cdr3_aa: CASSLILGTGELFF; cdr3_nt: TGTGCCAGCAGTTTGATCCTGGGCACCGGGGAGCTGTTTTTT
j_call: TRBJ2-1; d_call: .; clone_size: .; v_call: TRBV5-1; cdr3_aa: CASSLALARDEQFF; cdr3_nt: TGCGCCAGCAGCTTGGCCCTAGCGCGGGATGAGCAGTTCTTC
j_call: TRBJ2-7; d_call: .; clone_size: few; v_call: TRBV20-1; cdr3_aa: CSARQAKRAGEQYF; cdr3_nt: TGCAGTGCTCGACAGGCGAAAAGGGCAGGCGAGCAGTACTTC
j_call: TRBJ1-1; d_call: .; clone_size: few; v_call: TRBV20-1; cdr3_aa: CSATRGVAEAFF; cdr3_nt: TGCAGTGCTACCAGGGGAGTCGCTGAAGCTTTCTTT
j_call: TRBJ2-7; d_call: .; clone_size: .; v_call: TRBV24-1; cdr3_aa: CATSDSDKPLEQYF; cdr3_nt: TGTGCCACCAGTGATTCGGACAAGCCCCTCGAGCAGTACTTC
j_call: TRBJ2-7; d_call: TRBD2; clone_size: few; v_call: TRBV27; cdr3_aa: CASSLISGGTLGKQYF; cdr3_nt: TGTGCCAGCAGTTTAATAAGCGGGGGAACTTTGGGGAAGCAGTACTTC
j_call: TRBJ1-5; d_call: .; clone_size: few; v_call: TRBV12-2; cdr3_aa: CASRPPVTFGSNQPQHF; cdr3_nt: TGTGCAAGTCGCCCGCCCGTAACTTTTGGTAGCAATCAGCCCCAGCATTTT
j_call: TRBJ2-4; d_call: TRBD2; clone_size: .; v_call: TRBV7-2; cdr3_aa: CASSEQRGGANIQYF; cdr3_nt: TGTGCCAGCAGTGAACAGCGGGGGGGTGCGAACATTCAGTACTTC
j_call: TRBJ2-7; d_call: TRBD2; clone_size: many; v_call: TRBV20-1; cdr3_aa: CSARVGGDLYEQYF; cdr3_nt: TGCAGTGCTAGAGTGGGGGGGGATCTCTACGAGCAGTACTTC
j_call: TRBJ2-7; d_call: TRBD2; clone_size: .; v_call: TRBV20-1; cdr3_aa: CSARGDESYEQYF; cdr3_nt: TGCAGTGCTCGGGGGGACGAGTCCTACGAGCAGTACTTC
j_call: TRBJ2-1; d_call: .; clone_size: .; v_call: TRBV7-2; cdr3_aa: CASSFDGAYNEQFF; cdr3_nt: TGTGCCAGCAGCTTTGACGGGGCCTACAATGAGCAGTTCTTC
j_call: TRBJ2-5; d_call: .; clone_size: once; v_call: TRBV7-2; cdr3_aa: CASSGTSVQTQYF; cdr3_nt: TGTGCCAGCAGCGGTACATCTGTGCAGACCCAGTACTTC
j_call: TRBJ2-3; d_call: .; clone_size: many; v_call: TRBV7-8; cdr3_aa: CASSLGEASTDTQYF; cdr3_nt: TGTGCCAGCAGCTTAGGAGAAGCTAGCACAGATACGCAGTATTTT
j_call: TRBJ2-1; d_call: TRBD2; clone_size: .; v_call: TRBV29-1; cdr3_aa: CSGWGGGESYNEQFF; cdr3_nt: TGCAGCGGATGGGGCGGGGGGGAGTCCTACAATGAGCAGTTCTTC
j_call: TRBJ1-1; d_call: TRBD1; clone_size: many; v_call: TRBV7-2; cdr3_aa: CASSSQGANTEAFF; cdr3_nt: TGTGCCAGCAGCTCTCAGGGGGCGAACACTGAAGCTTTCTTT
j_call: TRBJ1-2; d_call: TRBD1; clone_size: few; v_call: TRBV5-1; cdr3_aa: CASSTPGQNYGYTF; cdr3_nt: TGCGCCAGCAGCACACCGGGACAGAACTATGGCTACACCTTC
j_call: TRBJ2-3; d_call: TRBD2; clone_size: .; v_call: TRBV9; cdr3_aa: CASSVGAGGPTDTQYF; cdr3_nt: TGTGCCAGCAGCGTAGGGGCGGGAGGGCCGACAGATACGCAGTATTTT
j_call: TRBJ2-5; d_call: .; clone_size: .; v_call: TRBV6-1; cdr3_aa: CASSFTTQETQYF; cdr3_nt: TGTGCCAGCAGCTTTACCACCCAAGAGACCCAGTACTTC
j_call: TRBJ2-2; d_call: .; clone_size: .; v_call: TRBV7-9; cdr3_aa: CASSSRQEDTGELFF; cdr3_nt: TGTGCCAGCAGCTCCAGACAGGAAGACACCGGGGAGCTGTTTTTT
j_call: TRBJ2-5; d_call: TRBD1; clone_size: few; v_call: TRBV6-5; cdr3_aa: CASSWGDRETQYF; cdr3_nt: TGTGCCAGCAGTTGGGGGGACAGGGAGACCCAGTACTTC
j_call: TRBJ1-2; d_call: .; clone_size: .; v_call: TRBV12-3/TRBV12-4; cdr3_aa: CASSLQGSSGYTF; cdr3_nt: TGTGCCAGCAGCCTTCAGGGTAGTTCAGGATACACCTTC
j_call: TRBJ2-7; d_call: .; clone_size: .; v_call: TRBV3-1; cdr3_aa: CASSQYGGYEQYF; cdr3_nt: TGTGCCAGCAGCCAATACGGCGGTTACGAGCAGTACTTC
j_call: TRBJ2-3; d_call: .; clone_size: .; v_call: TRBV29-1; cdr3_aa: CSVEFGRLNTQYF; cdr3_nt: TGCAGCGTTGAATTCGGGAGACTGAATACGCAGTATTTT
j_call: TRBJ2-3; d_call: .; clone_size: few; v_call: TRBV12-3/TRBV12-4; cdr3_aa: CASSLTAGTQYF; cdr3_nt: TGTGCCAGCAGTTTAACCGCGGGCACGCAGTATTTT
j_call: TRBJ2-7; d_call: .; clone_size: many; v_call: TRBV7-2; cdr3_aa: CASSLSRSYEQYF; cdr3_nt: TGTGCCAGCAGCTTATCGCGGAGCTACGAGCAGTACTTC
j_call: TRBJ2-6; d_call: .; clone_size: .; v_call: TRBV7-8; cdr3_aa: CASSLVRPSSGANVLTF; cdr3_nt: TGTGCCAGCAGCTTAGTAAGGCCGAGCTCTGGGGCCAACGTCCTGACTTTC
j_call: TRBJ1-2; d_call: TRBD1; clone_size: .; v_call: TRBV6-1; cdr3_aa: CASTRTGGYGYTF; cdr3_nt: TGTGCCAGCACTCGTACAGGGGGCTATGGCTACACCTTC